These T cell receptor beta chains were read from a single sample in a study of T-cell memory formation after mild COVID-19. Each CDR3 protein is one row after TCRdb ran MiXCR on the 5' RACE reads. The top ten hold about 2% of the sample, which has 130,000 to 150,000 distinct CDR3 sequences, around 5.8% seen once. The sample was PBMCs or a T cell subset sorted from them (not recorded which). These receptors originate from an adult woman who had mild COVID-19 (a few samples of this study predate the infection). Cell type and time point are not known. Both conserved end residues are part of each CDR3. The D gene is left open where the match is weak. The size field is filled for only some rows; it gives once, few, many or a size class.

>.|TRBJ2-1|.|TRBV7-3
TGTGCCAGCAGCCCGTACCGGGACCCCCAAAATTACAATGAGCAGTTCTTC
CASSPYRDPQNYNEQFF
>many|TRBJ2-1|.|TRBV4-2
TGTGCCAGCAGCCAAGGAGGACAGCCATTACGTGGGAGTGAGCAGTTCTTC
CASSQGGQPLRGSEQFF
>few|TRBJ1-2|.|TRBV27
TGTGCCAGCAGCCCTACGGGGGGCTTCTATGGCTACACCTTC
CASSPTGGFYGYTF
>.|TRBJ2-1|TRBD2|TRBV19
TGTGCCAGTAGTAGCGGGGGGGCCTCCTACAATGAGCAGTTCTTC
CASSSGGASYNEQFF
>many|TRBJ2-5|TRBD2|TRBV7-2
TGTGCCAGCAGCTTAGATAGCGGGAGGAACCTCGGGCGAGAGACCCAGTACTTC
CASSLDSGRNLGRETQYF
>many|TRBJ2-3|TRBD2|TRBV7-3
TGTGCCAGCAGCTTAAGCGCCGGGGGGAATACGCAGTATTTT
CASSLSAGGNTQYF
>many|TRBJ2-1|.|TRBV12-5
TGTGCTAGTGCTCCCCAGGGCGGGACTCCGCTCTACAATGAGCAGTTCTTC
CASAPQGGTPLYNEQFF
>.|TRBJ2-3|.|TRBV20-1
TGCAGTGCTAGGACAGCCCGTGCCTTTAGCACAGATACGCAGTATTTT
CSARTARAFSTDTQYF
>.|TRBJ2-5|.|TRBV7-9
TGTGCCAGCAGCGCTCGGACTCAAGAGACCCAGTACTTC
CASSARTQETQYF
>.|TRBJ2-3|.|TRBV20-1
TGCAGTGCTAGAGGTAGCGGCAACACAGATACGCAGTATTTT
CSARGSGNTDTQYF
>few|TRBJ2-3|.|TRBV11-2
TGTGCCAGCAGCCCAGGGACTGCCACTTTCACAGATACGCAGTATTTT
CASSPGTATFTDTQYF
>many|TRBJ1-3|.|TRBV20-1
TGCAGTGCCCTAACCTACAGTGGAAACACCATATATTTT
CSALTYSGNTIYF
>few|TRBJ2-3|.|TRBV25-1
TGTGCCAGCAGTGAAGGGGGGACAGACACAGATACGCAGTATTTT
CASSEGGTDTDTQYF
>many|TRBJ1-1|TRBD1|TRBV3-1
TGTGCCAGCAGCCAAGGACAGGGGGCGACTGAAGCTTTCTTT
CASSQGQGATEAFF
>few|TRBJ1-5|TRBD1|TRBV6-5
TGTGCCAGCAGTTCCGACAGGGTTCGGCCCAATCAGCCCCAGCATTTT
CASSSDRVRPNQPQHF
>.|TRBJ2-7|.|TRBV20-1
TGCAGTGCTCAGCGAGGGGACGAGCAGTACTTC
CSAQRGDEQYF
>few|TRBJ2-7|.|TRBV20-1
TGCAGTGCTAGAGTTGGGGGAAAGGGGTACGAGCAGTACTTC
CSARVGGKGYEQYF
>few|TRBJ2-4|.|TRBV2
TGTGCCAGCAGCTCGACAATTACCAAAAACATTCAGTACTTC
CASSSTITKNIQYF
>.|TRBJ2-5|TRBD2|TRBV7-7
TGTGCTAGCAGCTTACCGGGACTAGCGTCGGTACAGTACTTC
CASSLPGLASVQYF
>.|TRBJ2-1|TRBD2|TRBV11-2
TGTGCCAGCAGCTTAAGGGCCGGGACTAGCGGGGACAATGAGCAGTTCTTC
CASSLRAGTSGDNEQFF
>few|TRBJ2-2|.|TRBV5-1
TGCGCCAGCAGCTTCGGCGAGGGTTTAACCGGGGAGCTGTTTTTT
CASSFGEGLTGELFF
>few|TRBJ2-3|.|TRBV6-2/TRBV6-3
TGTGCCAGCAGTTACGCGAAAGGACAGCTCAGGACAGATACGCAGTATTTT
CASSYAKGQLRTDTQYF
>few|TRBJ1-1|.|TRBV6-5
TGTGCCAGCAGTTCGACAACCTTGAACACTGAAGCTTTCTTT
CASSSTTLNTEAFF
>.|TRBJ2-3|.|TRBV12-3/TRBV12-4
TGTGCCAGCAGCGACTTAGCCCTGGGGGCAGATACGCAGTATTTT
CASSDLALGADTQYF
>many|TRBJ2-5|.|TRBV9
TGTGCCAGCAGCGTAGGAACTAGCACTTTGGAGACCCAGTACTTC
CASSVGTSTLETQYF
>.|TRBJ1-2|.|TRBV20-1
TGCAGTGCTAGAGATATCCGGGGAGGCTACACCTTC
CSARDIRGGYTF
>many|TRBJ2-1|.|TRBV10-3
TGTGCCATCAGTGGCATAGAGTGGGGGCCAAATGAGCAGTTCTTC
CAISGIEWGPNEQFF
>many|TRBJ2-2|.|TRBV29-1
TGCAGCGTCAGGGGTACGAACACCGGGGAGCTGTTTTTT
CSVRGTNTGELFF
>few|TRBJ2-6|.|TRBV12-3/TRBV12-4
TGTGCCAGCAGATTCGGGGCTGGGGCCAACGTCCTGACTTTC
CASRFGAGANVLTF
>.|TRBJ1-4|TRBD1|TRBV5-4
TGTGCCAGCAGCTTGGGACCGGGACAGGGTAATGAAAAACTGTTTTTT
CASSLGPGQGNEKLFF
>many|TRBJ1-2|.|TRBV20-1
TGCAGTGCTAGGGATGGCACCAACTATGGCTACACCTTC
CSARDGTNYGYTF
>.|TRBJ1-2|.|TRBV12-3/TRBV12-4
TGTGCCAGCAGTGAATCCCCAAGTGGCAGGGTGGGAGGCTACACCTTC
CASSESPSGRVGGYTF
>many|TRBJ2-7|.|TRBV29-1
TGCAGCGTTGAAGATCCGGGCGAGCAGTACTTC
CSVEDPGEQYF
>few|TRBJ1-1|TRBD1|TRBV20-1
TGCAGTGCGAAAACAGGGGGTAACACTGAAGCTTTCTTT
CSAKTGGNTEAFF
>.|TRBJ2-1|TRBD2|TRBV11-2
TGTGCCAGCAGCTTACCGGGGGGGGGCTTCAATGAGCAGTTCTTC
CASSLPGGGFNEQFF
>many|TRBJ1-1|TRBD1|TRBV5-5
TGTGCCAGCAGCTGGGGACAGGGCGTCACTGAAGCTTTCTTT
CASSWGQGVTEAFF
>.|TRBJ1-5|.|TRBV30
TGTGCCTGGAGTGTTGGTGGGTATAGCAATCAGCCCCAGCATTTT
CAWSVGGYSNQPQHF
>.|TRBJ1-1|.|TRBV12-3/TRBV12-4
TGTGCCAGCAGTTTGGACATCGAAGCTTTCTTT
CASSLDIEAFF
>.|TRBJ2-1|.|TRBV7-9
TGTGCCAGCAGCCATATTATAGGCTGGAGCTCCTACAATGAGCAGTTCTTC
CASSHIIGWSSYNEQFF
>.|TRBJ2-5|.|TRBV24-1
TGTGCCACCAGTGGTGTCGTCGGGCAAGAGACCCAGTACTTC
CATSGVVGQETQYF
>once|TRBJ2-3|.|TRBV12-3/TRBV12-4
TGTGCCAGCAGTTTAATCGGCGGACAGAATACGCAGTATTTT
CASSLIGGQNTQYF
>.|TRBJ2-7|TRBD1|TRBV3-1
TGTGCCAGCAGCCGGCGGGGTCTGGGACAGGGGGCTACCGAGCAGTACTTC
CASSRRGLGQGATEQYF
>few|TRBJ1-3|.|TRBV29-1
TGCAGCGTTGGTCGAGGTTCTGGAAACACCATATATTTT
CSVGRGSGNTIYF
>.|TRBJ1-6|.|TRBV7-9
TGTGCCAGCAGCTTAGATCAGTATAATTCACCCCTCCACTTT
CASSLDQYNSPLHF
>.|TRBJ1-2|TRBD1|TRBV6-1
TGTGCCAGCAACCCGGGGACAGGCGCTGACTATGGCTACACCTTC
CASNPGTGADYGYTF
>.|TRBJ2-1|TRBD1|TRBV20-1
TGCAGTGCCTTAAGGGCACAGGGGGCGAATGAGCAGTTCTTC
CSALRAQGANEQFF
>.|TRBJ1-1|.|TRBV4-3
TGCGCCAGCAGCCAAGAGTTTGAGCCGAACACTGAAGCTTTATTT
CASSQEFEPNTEALF
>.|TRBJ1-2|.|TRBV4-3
TGCGCCAGCAGCCAAGATCAGGGATTTAACTATGGCTACACCTTC
CASSQDQGFNYGYTF
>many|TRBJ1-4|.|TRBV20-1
TGCAGTGCTAGTCGGTCACAAAATGAAAAACTGTTTTTT
CSASRSQNEKLFF
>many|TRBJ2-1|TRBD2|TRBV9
TGTGCCAGCAGCGCGCAGGCTAGCGGGAGGGAGCAGTTCTTC
CASSAQASGREQFF
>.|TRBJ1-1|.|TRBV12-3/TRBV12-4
TGTGCCAGCAGTAGACATGGCCGGATCCCTGAAGCTTTCTTT
CASSRHGRIPEAFF
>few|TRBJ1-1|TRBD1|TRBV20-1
TGCAGTGCTAGAGAACCGACAGGGGGCTGGACTGAAGCTTTCTTT
CSAREPTGGWTEAFF
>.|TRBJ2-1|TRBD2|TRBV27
TGTGCCAGCTGCCGAAGGGGACTAGCGGGAGTAGGAAACAATGAGCAGTTCTTC
CASCRRGLAGVGNNEQFF
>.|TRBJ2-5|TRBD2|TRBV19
TGTGCCAGCTCCCTCGCTAGCGGGCATGGGGAGACCCAGTACTTC
CASSLASGHGETQYF
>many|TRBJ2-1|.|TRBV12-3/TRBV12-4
TGTGCCAGCAGTTTAGCCGTTCTTGGTGAGCAGTTCTTC
CASSLAVLGEQFF
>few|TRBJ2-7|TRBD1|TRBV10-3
TGTGCCATCAGTGAGCAAGGGGGCAGGATTGGCTACGAGCAGTACTTC
CAISEQGGRIGYEQYF
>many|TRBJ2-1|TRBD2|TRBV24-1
TGTGCCACCAGTGATTTGACTAGCGGGGACCTCCCGGTTGGGAAGTTCTTC
CATSDLTSGDLPVGKFF
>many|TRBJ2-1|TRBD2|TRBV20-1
TGCAGTGCCACTAGCGGGAGACGTCCCAATGAGCAGTTCTTC
CSATSGRRPNEQFF
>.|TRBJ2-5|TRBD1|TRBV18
TGTGCCAGCTCACATTACAGGGGCCAAGAGACCCAGTACTTC
CASSHYRGQETQYF
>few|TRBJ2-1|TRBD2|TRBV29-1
TGCAGCGTTGGGACTAGCGGGAGGGCCCAATATGAGCAGTTCTTC
CSVGTSGRAQYEQFF